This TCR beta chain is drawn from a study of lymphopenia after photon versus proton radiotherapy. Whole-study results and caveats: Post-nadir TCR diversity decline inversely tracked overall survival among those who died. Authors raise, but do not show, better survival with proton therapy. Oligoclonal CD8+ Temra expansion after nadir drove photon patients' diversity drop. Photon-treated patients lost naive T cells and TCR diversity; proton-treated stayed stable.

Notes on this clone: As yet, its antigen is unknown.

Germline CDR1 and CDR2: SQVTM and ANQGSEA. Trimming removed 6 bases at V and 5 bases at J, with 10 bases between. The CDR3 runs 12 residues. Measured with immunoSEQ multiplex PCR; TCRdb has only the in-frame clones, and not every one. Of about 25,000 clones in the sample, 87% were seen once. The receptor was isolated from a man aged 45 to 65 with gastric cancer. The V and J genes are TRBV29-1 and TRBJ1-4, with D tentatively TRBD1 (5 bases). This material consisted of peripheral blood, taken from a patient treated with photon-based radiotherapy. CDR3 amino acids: CSVNQGNEKLFF. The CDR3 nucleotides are TGCAGCGTGAACCAGGGAAATGAAAAACTGTTTTTT.